This T cell receptor (beta chain) was captured by sequencing in a study of brain metastases from non-small cell lung cancer (dated 2019 in TCRdb). For context, the study as a whole: In non-small-cell lung cancer patients, the researchers characterized the immune microenvironment of brain metastases and primary tumors that had been resected as matched pairs.

The cohort comprised 39 patients with surgically resected non-small-cell lung cancer who had both primary tumor and brain metastasis specimens. Trimming takes 6 bases from V and 7 bases from J, and the germline ends sit 15 bases apart. The germline V gene (reference sequence) yields MNHEY for CDR1 and SMNVEV for CDR2. From its cysteine to its phenylalanine, the CDR3 spans 13 amino acids. The kept DNA is CDR3 alone, 39 bases in frame from the first base. Details on this clone: No antigen is known for it. Base qualities were left out, and no much larger clone turns up one base away.

Preparation of the library involved the immunoSEQ multiplex PCR assay. T-cell receptor beta chain repertoire sequencing was carried out together with a 770-gene immune expression panel. The clones in this table, taken by TCRdb from immuneACCESS, are in-frame only. Not every clone is retained; where verified, under half of the shortfall comes from an unresolved V gene, and the cause of the rest is unknown. For this sample there are roughly 3,200 clones; roughly 95% appear just once. The ten largest account for approximately 2.1% of the sample. The source of this sequence is a donor at least 40 years old with non-small cell lung cancer. Sample: tumor-adjacent normal tissue. The V and J genes are TRBV27 and TRBJ1-1, with a tentative D gene TRBD1 over 6 matching bases. The CDR3 region: CASSYTGPNEAFF. The DNA is TGTGCCAGCAGCTATACAGGGCCCAATGAAGCTTTCTTT.